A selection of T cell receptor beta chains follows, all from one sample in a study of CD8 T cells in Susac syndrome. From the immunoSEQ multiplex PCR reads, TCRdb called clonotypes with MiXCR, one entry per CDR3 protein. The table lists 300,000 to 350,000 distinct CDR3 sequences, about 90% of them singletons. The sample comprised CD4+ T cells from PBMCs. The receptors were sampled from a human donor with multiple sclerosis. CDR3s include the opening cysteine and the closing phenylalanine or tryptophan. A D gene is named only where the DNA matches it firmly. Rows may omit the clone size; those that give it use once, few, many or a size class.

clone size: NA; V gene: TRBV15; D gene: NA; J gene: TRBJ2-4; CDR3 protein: CATSKETRQSPKNIQYF; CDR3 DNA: TGTGCCACCAGCAAAGAAACGAGACAGTCCCCCAAAAACATTCAGTACTTC
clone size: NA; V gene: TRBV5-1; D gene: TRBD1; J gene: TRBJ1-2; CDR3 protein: CASSHRDRPRGYTF; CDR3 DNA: TGCGCCAGCAGCCACCGGGACAGGCCTAGAGGCTACACCTTC
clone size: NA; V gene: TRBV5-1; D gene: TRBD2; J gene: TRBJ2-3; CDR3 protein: CASSPGLVNTDTQYF; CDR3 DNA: TGCGCCAGCAGCCCCGGACTAGTGAACACAGATACGCAGTATTTT
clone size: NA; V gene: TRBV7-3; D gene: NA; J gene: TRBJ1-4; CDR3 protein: CASSATGSPNEKLFF; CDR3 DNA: TGTGCCAGCAGCGCAACAGGGTCTCCTAATGAAAAACTGTTTTTT
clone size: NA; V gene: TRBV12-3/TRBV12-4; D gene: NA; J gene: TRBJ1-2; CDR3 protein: CASSPQGRGYTF; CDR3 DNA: TGTGCCAGCAGTCCTCAGGGTCGCGGCTACACCTTC
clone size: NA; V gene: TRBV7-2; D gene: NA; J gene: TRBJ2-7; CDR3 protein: CASSFGSAYEQYF; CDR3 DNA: TGTGCCAGCAGCTTCGGGAGCGCCTACGAGCAGTACTTC
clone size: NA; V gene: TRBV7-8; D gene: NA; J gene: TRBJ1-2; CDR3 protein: CASSPDRYGYTF; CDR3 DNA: TGTGCCAGCAGCCCAGACCGCTATGGCTACACCTTC
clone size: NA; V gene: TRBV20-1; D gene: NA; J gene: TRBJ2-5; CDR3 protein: CSAHILPQETQYF; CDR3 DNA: TGCAGTGCGCACATCCTACCCCAAGAGACCCAGTACTTC
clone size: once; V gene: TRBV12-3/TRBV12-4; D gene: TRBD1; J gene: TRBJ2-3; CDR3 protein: CASSRRQGSTDTQYF; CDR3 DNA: TGTGCCAGCAGCCGCCGACAGGGCAGCACAGATACGCAGTATTTT
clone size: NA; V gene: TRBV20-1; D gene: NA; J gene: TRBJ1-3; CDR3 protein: CSASQQGRAGNTIYF; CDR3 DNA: TGCAGTGCTAGCCAACAGGGCAGGGCTGGAAACACCATATATTTT
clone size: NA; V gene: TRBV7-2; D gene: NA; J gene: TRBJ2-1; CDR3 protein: CASSFRRLLNEQFF; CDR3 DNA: TGTGCCAGCAGCTTTAGGCGACTACTCAATGAGCAGTTCTTC
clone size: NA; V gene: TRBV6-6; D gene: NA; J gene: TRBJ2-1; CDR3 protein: CASTPPGASGTNEQFF; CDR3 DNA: TGTGCCAGCACCCCGCCGGGGGCTAGCGGTACCAATGAGCAGTTCTTC
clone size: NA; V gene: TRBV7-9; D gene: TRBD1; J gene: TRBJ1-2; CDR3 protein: CASSLLRGDGYTF; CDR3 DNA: TGTGCCAGCAGCTTGCTCAGGGGGGATGGCTACACCTTC
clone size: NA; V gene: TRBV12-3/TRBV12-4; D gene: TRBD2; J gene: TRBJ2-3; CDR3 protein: CASSPRPKLAAGTDTQYF; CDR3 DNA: TGTGCCAGCAGCCCTCGGCCCAAACTAGCGGCTGGCACAGATACGCAGTATTTT
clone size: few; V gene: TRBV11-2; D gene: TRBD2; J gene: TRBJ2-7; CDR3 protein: CASSLGLAGLNEQYF; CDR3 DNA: TGTGCCAGCAGCTTAGGACTAGCGGGTCTAAACGAGCAGTACTTC
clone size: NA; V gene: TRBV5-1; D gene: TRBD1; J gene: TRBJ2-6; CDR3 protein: CASVPQGPSGANVLTF; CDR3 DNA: TGCGCCAGCGTTCCACAGGGGCCCTCTGGGGCCAACGTCCTGACTTTC
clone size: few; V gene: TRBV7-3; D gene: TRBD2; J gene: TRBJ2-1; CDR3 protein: CASSFGLAGGNEQFF; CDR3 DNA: TGTGCCAGCAGCTTTGGACTAGCGGGAGGCAATGAGCAGTTCTTC
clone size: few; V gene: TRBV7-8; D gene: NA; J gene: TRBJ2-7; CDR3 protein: CASSPGQRYEQYF; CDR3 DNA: TGTGCCAGCAGCCCCGGACAGAGATACGAGCAGTACTTC
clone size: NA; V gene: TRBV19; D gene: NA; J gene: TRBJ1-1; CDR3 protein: CASSIVRGTTEAFF; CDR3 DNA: TGTGCCAGTAGTATAGTGCGGGGAACGACTGAAGCTTTCTTT
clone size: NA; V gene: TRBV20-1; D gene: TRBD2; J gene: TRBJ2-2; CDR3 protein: CSARLREAFTGELFF; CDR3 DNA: TGCAGTGCTAGGTTGCGGGAGGCATTTACCGGGGAGCTGTTTTTT
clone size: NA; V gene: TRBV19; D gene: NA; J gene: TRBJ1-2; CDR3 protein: CAPQYGYTF; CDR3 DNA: TGCGCCCCGCAATATGGCTACACCTTC
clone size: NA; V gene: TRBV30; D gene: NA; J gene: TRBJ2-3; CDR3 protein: CAWSDLARRTDTQYF; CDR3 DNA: TGTGCCTGGAGCGATCTAGCGAGAAGGACAGATACGCAGTATTTT
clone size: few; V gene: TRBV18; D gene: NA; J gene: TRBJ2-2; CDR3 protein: CASSPQGSGELFF; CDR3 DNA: TGTGCCAGCTCACCACAAGGTTCCGGGGAGCTGTTTTTT
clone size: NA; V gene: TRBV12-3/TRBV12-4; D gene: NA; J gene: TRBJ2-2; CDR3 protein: CASSFFGELFF; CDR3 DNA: TGTGCCAGCAGTTTTTTCGGGGAGCTGTTTTTT
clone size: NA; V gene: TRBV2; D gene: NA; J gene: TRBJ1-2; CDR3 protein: CASSPRGGANYGYTF; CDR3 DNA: TGTGCCAGCAGTCCCCGGGGGGGGGCCAACTATGGCTACACCTTC